This T cell receptor (beta chain) was captured by sequencing in a study of T-cell reconstitution after alpha-beta-depleted transplantation in children (TCRdb year 2016). Looking at the study overall: Using TCR repertoire profiling, the study quantitatively followed how T-cell immune reconstitution unfolded in children after TCRalphabeta/CD19-depleted allogeneic hematopoietic cell transplantation.

For this chain, trimming is 6 bases at the V end and 6 bases at the J end, and the number of junction bases without a gene match is 20. In the germline V gene (reference sequence), CDR1 corresponds to DFQATT and CDR2 to SNEGSKA. From cysteine to phenylalanine, the CDR3 is 17 amino acids long. The DNA shown is the 51-base CDR3, in frame from base 1. The protocol used for the library was PCR. Sequenced using an Illumina HiSeq 2500. Molecular barcoding was employed in the preparation of TCR libraries, with unique molecular identifiers being used to normalize TCRbeta repertoire quantification. The public reads were quality trimmed at Q25 with fastp and then assembled into clones with MiXCR by TCRdb, keeping productive beta chains. Rows merge per CDR3 protein into single entries with the most common DNA and genes. The sample has around 360,000 distinct CDR3 sequences on record, approximately 10% of them singletons. The biggest ten clones account for 2% to 2.5% of the sample.

As for this clonotype: Its antigen is not yet known. No per-base quality is available; no much larger clone lies one base away.

The rearrangement joined TRBV20-1 to TRBJ2-1, and TRBD2 aligns with 7 junction nucleotides. This clonotype was sampled from a human donor who donated a stem cell graft to a child with acute lymphoblastic leukemia. Sequences were derived from PBMCs from the stem cell graft donor, sampled from the stem cell graft. For the CDR3, the sequence is CSAEPPLAGEVINEQFF. The DNA sequence follows: TGCAGTGCCGAGCCCCCACTGGCGGGAGAGGTAATCAATGAGCAGTTCTTC.